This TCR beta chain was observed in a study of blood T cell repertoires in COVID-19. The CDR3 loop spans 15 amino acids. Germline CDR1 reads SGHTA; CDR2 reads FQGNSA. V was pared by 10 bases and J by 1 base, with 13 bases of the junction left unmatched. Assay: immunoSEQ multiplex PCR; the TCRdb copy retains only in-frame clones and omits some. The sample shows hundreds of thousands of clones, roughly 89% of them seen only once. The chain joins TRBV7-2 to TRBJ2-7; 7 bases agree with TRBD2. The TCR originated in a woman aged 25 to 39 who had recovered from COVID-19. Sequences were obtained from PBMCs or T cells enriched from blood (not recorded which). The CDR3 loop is CATSPGASGSYEQYF. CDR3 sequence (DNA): TGTGCCACCTCCCCCGGGGCTAGCGGATCCTACGAGCAGTACTTC.